The sequence of this T cell receptor (beta chain) was determined in a study of CD8 T cells in ankylosing spondylitis. TCRdb fed the 5' RACE reads into MiXCR, producing one record per CDR3 protein. The sample shows about 90,000 distinct CDR3 sequences, around 25% of them seen only once. Study results and caveats: Some of the motif variants had earlier been found in reactive arthritis patients' fluid and blood.

The germline gives CDR1 SQVTM, CDR2 ANQGSEA. The CDR3 contains 13 residues. Trimming took off 8 bases at V and 2 bases at J, with 15 bases between the two ends. This clonotype turned up a few times. Its specificity is not known. Sequences were obtained from blood, either unsorted or a sorted T cell fraction (not recorded which). The TCR comes from a male donor with ankylosing spondylitis or in good health (not recorded which). This chain uses TRBV29-1 with TRBJ2-5; the D is unclear. The CDR3 loop is CSLRGTPQETQYF. CDR3 bases: TGCAGCCTGAGAGGCACCCCACAAGAGACCCAGTACTTC.